Each of the 21 T cell receptor beta chains below was sequenced from the same sample in a study of blood T cell repertoires in COVID-19. Assay: immunoSEQ multiplex PCR; the TCRdb copy retains only in-frame clones and omits some. The data contain over 200,000 clones, approximately 86% of them seen just once; the ten biggest clones take up around 10%. What was sequenced was peripheral blood. Receptors were obtained from a man aged 40-55 years who had recovered from COVID-19.

The CDR3 loop is CASRRNRVGGYTF. DNA of the CDR3: TGTGCCAGTAGGCGGAACAGGGTCGGGGGCTACACCTTC. The chain is built from TRBV19 and TRBJ1-2; perhaps TRBD1 as D (6 bases). The germline gives CDR1 LNHDA, CDR2 SQIVND (reference sequence). The CDR3 runs 13 residues. V was pared by 6 bases and J by 8 bases, with 16 bases between.

The V and J genes are TRBV19 and TRBJ1-6, with 10 positions matching TRBD1. The CDR3 is 13 residues long. V shed 10 bases, J shed 6 bases, and the junction held 3 bases outside the gene matches. Germline V gene lookup returns CDR1 LNHDA and CDR2 SQIVND (reference sequence). The CDR3 here is CATRTGGNSPLHF. In DNA form, the CDR3 reads TGTGCCACCAGGACAGGGGGTAATTCACCCCTCCACTTT.

V usage is TRBV20-1 and J usage is TRBJ2-5; possible D gene TRBD2, 6 bases. Between the trimmed V and J ends, which lost 6 bases and 2 bases, there was a span of 16 bases. CDR3 length equals 14 residues. Germline lookup yields CDR1 DFQATT and CDR2 SNEGSKA (reference sequence). The CDR3 DNA is TGCAGTGCAAGTAAGTGGGGGGAACAAGAGACCCAGTACTTC. It yields the protein CSASKWGEQETQYF.

The V call is TRBV6-5, the J call TRBJ2-7, with a weak D call TRBD2 (5 bases). Per germline, CDR1 MNHEY and CDR2 SVGAGI. The CDR3 consists of 14 residues. Trimming stripped 2 bases from V and 0 bases from J, with 8 bases between. The CDR3 reads CASSYRGPSYEQYF. The CDR3 nucleotides are TGTGCCAGCAGTTACCGGGGTCCCTCCTACGAGCAGTACTTC.

This clone appeared a few times. The CDR3 protein is CASSLITGGGNSPLHF. DNA for the CDR3: TGTGCCAGCAGTTTAATCACAGGTGGTGGGAATTCACCCCTCCACTTT. The gene calls are TRBV27 and TRBJ1-6; D possibly corresponds to TRBD1 (5 bases). The V gene's germline CDR1 is MNHEY and CDR2 SMNVEV (reference sequence). This CDR3 region has 16 residues. Trimming cost V 2 bases and J 7 bases, with 15 bases left between them.

This clone showed up just once. The chain combines TRBV4-1 with TRBJ1-1; unclear D gene. The CDR3 covers 13 residues. The germline CDR1 and CDR2 sequences are MGHRA and YSYEKL. V was pared by 1 base and J by 1 base, with 4 bases between. CDR3 coding DNA: TGCGCCAGCAGCCAAGCTCGGAACACTGAAGCTTTCTTT. Translating gives CASSQARNTEAFF.

CDR3 region: CASTEVRAGMETQYF. The CDR3 nucleotides read TGTGCCAGCACGGAGGTGCGAGCGGGGATGGAGACCCAGTACTTC. This chain connects TRBV27 to TRBJ2-5; 7 nucleotides match TRBD2. V lost 7 bases and J lost 5; bases outside the gene matches: 13. The CDR3 length is 15 residues. Germline V gene lookup returns CDR1 MNHEY and CDR2 SMNVEV (reference sequence).

This sequence joins TRBV7-2 and TRBJ2-7, with TRBD2 matching over 9 bases. CDR1 SGHTA and CDR2 FQGNSA come from the germline V gene. J lost 4 bases, V lost 2 bases, and 9 bases had no gene match. This CDR3 is built from 16 residues. CDR3 coding DNA: TGTGCCAGCAGCTTATTTCGTGCGGGAGGGCCGTACGAGCAGTACTTC. This codes for CASSLFRAGGPYEQYF.

CDR3 nucleotide sequence: TGCGCCAGCAGCTTCAACCAAGAGACCCAGTACTTC. This encodes CASSFNQETQYF. The chain recombines TRBV5-1 with TRBJ2-5; D uncertain. There are 12 residues in the CDR3. The germline V and J ends were trimmed by 2 bases and 0 bases, with 2 bases remaining between them. Germline CDR1 SGHRS, CDR2 YFSETQ.

The gene calls are TRBV7-2 and TRBJ2-1; D gene uncertain. Germline V gene data show CDR1 as SGHTA and CDR2 as FQGNSA. Trimming pared 2 bases from V and 10 bases from J, leaving 15 bases between. CDR3 length: 14 amino acids. CDR3 nucleotide sequence: TGTGCCAGCAGCTTATATCTGCGCCTCGGGGAGCAGTTCTTC. This encodes CASSLYLRLGEQFF.

J is TRBJ2-5 and V is TRBV5-1; 8 bases map to TRBD1. In germline, CDR1 is SGHRS, CDR2 YFSETQ. The V gene end was trimmed by 4 bases and the J gene end by 4 bases; junction bases not matched to a gene: 18. The CDR3 runs 18 residues. CDR3 in DNA: TGCGCCAGCAGCCGCCAGTCCAGGGGGCTCGTAGTAGGAGAGACCCAGTACTTC. Translating it yields CASSRQSRGLVVGETQYF.

This clone was picked up one time. This sequence joins TRBV12-3 or TRBV12-4 and TRBJ2-1; D is ambiguous. The V gene lost 5 bases and the J gene lost 16 bases, with 21 bases spanning the gap. This CDR3 has 13 amino acids. For the CDR3, the DNA is TGTGCCAGCAGTGCCGGGTCCACCCACCCCGGCTTCTTC. It is translated as CASSAGSTHPGFF.

The genes are TRBV10-3 and TRBJ2-2, with a tentative D call TRBD2 (6 bases). CDR3 length: 15 amino acids. Trimming took 6 bases from V and 6 from J, leaving 17 bases between them. Germline CDR1 ENHRY, CDR2 SYGVKD. DNA for the CDR3: TGTGCCATCAGCCTCGGGCTAGCGAGGGCCGGGGAGCTGTTTTTT. It encodes CAISLGLARAGELFF.

CDR3 in DNA: TGTGCCAGCAGCTTTATAGCGGGAGGCACAGATACGCAGTATTTT. It specifies CASSFIAGGTDTQYF. The chain couples TRBV11-2 to TRBJ2-3, with 9 bases fitting TRBD2. V dropped 3 bases and J dropped 1; count of bases not matched to a gene: 2. There are 15 residues in the CDR3. Germline V gene lookup returns CDR1 SGHAT and CDR2 FQNNGV.

This clone was seen only a few times. This rearrangement joins TRBV7-2 to TRBJ2-1; TRBD2 agrees at 10 bases. Unmatched junction bases numbered 6, after V lost 4 bases and J lost 6 bases. The CDR3 spans 15 residues. Germline V gene sequence: CDR1 SGHTA, CDR2 FQGNSA. This CDR3 is CASSSVSGRGNEQFF. Written as DNA, the CDR3 is TGTGCCAGCAGCTCCGTAAGCGGGAGGGGCAATGAGCAGTTCTTC.

The chain uses TRBV29-1 and TRBJ2-1; D uncertain. Trimming pared 0 bases from V and 4 bases from J, leaving 10 bases between. The CDR3 is 14 residues long. Germline lookup yields CDR1 SQVTM and CDR2 ANQGSEA. The CDR3 protein is CSVEDPKRYNEQFF. The CDR3 DNA reads TGCAGCGTTGAAGACCCCAAACGGTACAATGAGCAGTTCTTC.

The genes are TRBV19 and TRBJ2-5; 7 nucleotides agree with TRBD1. The CDR3 has 15 residues. Trimming took 6 bases from V and 5 from J; bases not matched to a gene: 12. Germline V gives CDR1 LNHDA, CDR2 SQIVND (reference sequence). This chain's CDR3 is CASRHRTGTRETQYF. Written as DNA, the CDR3 is TGTGCCAGTAGGCACCGGACAGGTACGCGGGAGACCCAGTACTTC.

This chain links TRBV19 with TRBJ1-5; D might be TRBD1 (5 bases). Germline V gene data show CDR1 as LNHDA and CDR2 as SQIVND (reference sequence). V lost 7 bases to trimming and J lost 0 bases, with 13 bases between them. The CDR3 loop spans 15 amino acids. The CDR3 DNA reads TGTGCCAGTAAAACGACAGAGAATAGCAATCAGCCCCAGCATTTT. It encodes CASKTTENSNQPQHF. The variable domain in full, completed from reference TRBV19 and TRBJ1-5, reads DGGITQSPKYLFRKEGQNVTLSCEQNLNHDAMYWYRQDPGQGLRLIYYSQIVNDFQKGDIAEGYSVSREKKESFPLTVTSAQKNPTAFYLCASKTTENSNQPQHFGDGTRLSIL.

V usage is TRBV13 and J usage is TRBJ2-7, with D perhaps TRBD2 (6 bases). The germline V gene encodes CDR1 PRHDT and CDR2 FYEKMQ (reference sequence). CDR3 length: 14 amino acids. V lost 0 bases, J lost 3 bases, and 9 bases lay in between. The CDR3 loop is CASSLGSGGYEQYF. CDR3 DNA: TGTGCCAGCAGCTTAGGTAGCGGAGGCTACGAGCAGTACTTC.

There are a few counts of this clone. The chain links TRBV6-1 to TRBJ1-5; D remains ambiguous. Germline CDR1 reads MNHNS; CDR2 reads SASEGT. Between the trimmed V and J ends, which lost 0 bases and 2 bases, there was a span of 5 bases. The CDR3 has 14 residues. This chain's CDR3 is CASSEARGNQPQHF. In nucleotides, the CDR3 is TGTGCCAGCAGTGAAGCGCGGGGCAATCAGCCCCAGCATTTT.

The chain couples TRBV6-5 to TRBJ2-7; possibly TRBD1 for D (5 bases). Germline lookup yields CDR1 MNHEY and CDR2 SVGAGI. V dropped 5 bases and J dropped 3 bases, with 11 bases sitting between them. The CDR3 length is 13 residues. CDR3 coding DNA: TGTGCCAGCAGTAGACAGTCGTACTACGAGCAGTACTTC. This sequence encodes CASSRQSYYEQYF.